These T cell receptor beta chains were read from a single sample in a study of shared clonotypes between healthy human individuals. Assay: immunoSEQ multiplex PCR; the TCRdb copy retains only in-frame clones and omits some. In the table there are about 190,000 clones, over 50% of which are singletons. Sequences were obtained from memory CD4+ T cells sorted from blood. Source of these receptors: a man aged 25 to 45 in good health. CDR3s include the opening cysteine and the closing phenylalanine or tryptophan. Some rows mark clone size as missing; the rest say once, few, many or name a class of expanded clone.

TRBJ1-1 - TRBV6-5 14 CASSYHTPNTEAFF
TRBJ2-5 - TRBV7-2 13 CASSFSGQETQYF
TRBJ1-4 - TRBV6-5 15 CASSLTQGPGEKLFF
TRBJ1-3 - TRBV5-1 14 CASSVQGEGNTIYF
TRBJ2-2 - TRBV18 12 CASSNSAGELFF
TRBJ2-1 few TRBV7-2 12 CASSGQYNEQFF
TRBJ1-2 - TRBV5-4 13 CASSTQQGHSPTF
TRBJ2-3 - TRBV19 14 CASSVSVRADTQYF
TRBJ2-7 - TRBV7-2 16 CASSFYADVSVSEQYF
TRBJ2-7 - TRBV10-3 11 CAISRKDEQYF
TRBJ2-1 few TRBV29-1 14 CSVLSGSPYNEQFF
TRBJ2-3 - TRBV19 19 CASSSYRESGRVDSDTQYF
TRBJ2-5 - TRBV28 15 CASSLASGRMETQYF
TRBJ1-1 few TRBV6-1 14 CASSVQGAGASAFF
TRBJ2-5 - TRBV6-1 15 CASREDRGREETQYF
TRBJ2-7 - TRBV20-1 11 CSAPVRGRVHF
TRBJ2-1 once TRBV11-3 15 CASSLGGDRDNEQFF
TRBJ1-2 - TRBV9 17 CASSVVPSLSGGNGYTF
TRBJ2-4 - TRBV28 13 CASRGQGKNIQYF
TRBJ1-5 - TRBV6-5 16 CASSYWRRDSHQPQHF
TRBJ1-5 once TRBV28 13 CASSLTGNQPQHF
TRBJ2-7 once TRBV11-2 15 CASSLDSIVSYEQYF